The 6 T cell receptor beta chains below were found in one sample sequenced in a study of blood T cells in healthy people across ages. The use of a sample-barcoded 5' primer and a J-beta primer mix characterized a second PCR of roughly 7 to 11 cycles. Using its own MiXCR run on the 5' RACE reads, TCRdb lists one record per CDR3 protein. The repertoire holds a few hundred thousand distinct CDR3 sequences, with about 55% as singletons. The specimen sequenced was blood. The receptors shown here come from a man in his 60s in good health.

The chain combines TRBV7-2 with TRBJ2-1; D might be TRBD2 (6 bases). Trimming pared 10 bases from V and 11 bases from J, leaving 21 bases between. The CDR3 consists of 13 residues. The germline gives CDR1 SGHTA, CDR2 FQGNSA. DNA for the CDR3: TGTGCCACCACACCGGGACTCCGAGATCAGCAGTTCTTC. Its protein product is CATTPGLRDQQFF.

This chain connects TRBV5-1 to TRBJ2-1; D is perhaps TRBD2 (5 bases). The V and J ends lost 4 bases and 13 bases respectively, with 21 bases between them. The CDR3 loop spans 14 amino acids. Germline values: CDR1 SGHRS, CDR2 YFSETQ. The chain's CDR3 is CASSPSTVEETQFF. The CDR3, as DNA: TGCGCCAGCAGCCCCTCGACGGTGGAGGAGACCCAGTTCTTC.

The table lists this clonotype with a few counts. This CDR3 reads CASSLESGVASYEQYF. The CDR3 nucleotides read TGCGCCAGCAGCTTGGAGAGTGGCGTGGCCTCCTACGAGCAGTACTTC. The chain joins TRBV5-1 to TRBJ2-7; no firm D call. This CDR3 is 16 amino acids long. V was pared by 0 bases and J by 0 bases, with 13 bases between. In germline, CDR1 is SGHRS, CDR2 YFSETQ.

The chain carries TRBV5-6 and TRBJ2-7, with 8 bases identical to TRBD2. J gave up 7 bases and V 5 bases, and 5 bases lay outside the gene matches. The CDR3 spans 12 residues. Per the germline V gene, CDR1 is SGHDT and CDR2 is YYEEEE. Written as DNA, the CDR3 is TGTGCCAGCAGGGGACTAGTTAATGAGCAGTACTTC. It translates to CASRGLVNEQYF.

This sequence joins TRBV20-1 and TRBJ2-4; D unresolved. The CDR3 covers 18 residues. Germline V gene lookup returns CDR1 DFQATT and CDR2 SNEGSKA (reference sequence). V lost 2 bases and J lost 3, with 23 bases in between. In DNA, the CDR3 is TGCAGTGCTAGATCCTCCTCCAACAGCCACACTATCAAAAACATTCAGTACTTC. Its protein is CSARSSSNSHTIKNIQYF.

The chain has TRBV20-1 and TRBJ2-4; 9 bases line up with TRBD1. The DNA end is more similar to TRBJ2-7, so the J call may be wrong. The CDR3 spans 13 residues. Germline CDR1 reads DFQATT; CDR2 reads SNEGSKA (reference sequence). In DNA, the CDR3 is TGCAGTGCAGCACAGGGGGCGACCTACGAGCAGTACTTC. Translated: CSAAQGATYEQYF.